These 4 T cell receptor beta chains came from one sample sequenced in a study of chemoradiotherapy in HPV16-positive cancers. Measured with immunoSEQ multiplex PCR; TCRdb has only the in-frame clones, and not every one. The table lists some 21,000 clones, 87% of them singletons, with 2% to 2.5% in the top ten. Material: blood, obtained from a patient who underwent chemoradiotherapy. The receptors here all came from a human donor with HPV-associated anogenital cancer.

The chain is built from TRBV11-2 and TRBJ1-1, with a tentative D call TRBD1 (5 bases). Germline CDR1 SGHAT, CDR2 FQNNGV. CDR3 size: 15 residues. V was pared by 6 bases and J by 0 bases, with 14 bases between. The CDR3 protein is CASRPQWDLNTEAFF. CDR3 DNA sequence: TGTGCCAGCAGACCCCAATGGGACCTGAACACTGAAGCTTTCTTT.

V is TRBV6-5 and J is TRBJ2-5; no clear D. In germline, CDR1 is MNHEY, CDR2 SVGAGI. The CDR3 spans 15 residues. V was trimmed by 6 bases and J by 2 bases, leaving 16 bases between them. CDR3 region: CASRPLSMRQETQYF. The CDR3 DNA sequence: TGTGCCAGCAGACCCCTCTCCATGAGGCAAGAGACCCAGTACTTC.

The chain has TRBV18 and TRBJ2-7; D is possibly TRBD1 (7 bases). Germline V CDR1 and CDR2: KGHSH, LQKENI. V gave up 0 bases and J gave up 6 bases, with 15 bases separating them. CDR3 length: 15 amino acids. The CDR3 sequence is CASSPPTGRISEQYF. DNA for the CDR3: TGTGCCAGCTCACCACCGACAGGGAGGATTAGCGAGCAGTACTTC.

A single count supports this clone. V and J are TRBV5-4 and TRBJ1-1; 10 positions agree with TRBD1. The germline V gene has CDR1 SGHNT and CDR2 YYREEE (reference sequence). The CDR3 is 16 residues long. After removal of 4 bases from V and 5 bases from J, the junction contained 11 bases not matched to a gene. The CDR3 sequence: CASSTPPGDRGTEAFF. The CDR3 DNA follows: TGTGCCAGCAGCACGCCCCCCGGGGACAGGGGTACTGAAGCTTTCTTT.